This entry is about one T cell receptor (beta chain). Its antigen remains unidentified. TCRdb redid the calling of the 5' RACE reads with MiXCR, one entry per CDR3 protein. The sample shows more than 35,000 distinct CDR3 sequences, roughly 5.4% of them seen only once. The data were taken from a study of spatial heterogeneity in lung cancer. Regarding the study as a whole: Tumor TCRs that were ubiquitous and expanded showed up in blood more at resection than follow-up.

Time point in this sample: sample taken at primary tumor resection. Germline assignment: CDR1 SSHAT and CDR2 FNYEAQ (reference sequence). The CDR3 length is 16 residues. V lost 0 bases, J lost 2 bases, and 11 bases lay in between. The chain carries TRBV7-7 and TRBJ2-1; D may correspond to TRBD1 or TRBD2 (6 bases each). The receptor comes from a female donor with early-stage non-small cell lung cancer. Sequencing was performed on PBMCs, taken at surgery. The CDR3 is CASSLAGGRAYNEQFF. The CDR3 coding sequence is TGTGCCAGCAGCTTAGCGGGGGGCCGGGCCTACAATGAGCAGTTCTTC.